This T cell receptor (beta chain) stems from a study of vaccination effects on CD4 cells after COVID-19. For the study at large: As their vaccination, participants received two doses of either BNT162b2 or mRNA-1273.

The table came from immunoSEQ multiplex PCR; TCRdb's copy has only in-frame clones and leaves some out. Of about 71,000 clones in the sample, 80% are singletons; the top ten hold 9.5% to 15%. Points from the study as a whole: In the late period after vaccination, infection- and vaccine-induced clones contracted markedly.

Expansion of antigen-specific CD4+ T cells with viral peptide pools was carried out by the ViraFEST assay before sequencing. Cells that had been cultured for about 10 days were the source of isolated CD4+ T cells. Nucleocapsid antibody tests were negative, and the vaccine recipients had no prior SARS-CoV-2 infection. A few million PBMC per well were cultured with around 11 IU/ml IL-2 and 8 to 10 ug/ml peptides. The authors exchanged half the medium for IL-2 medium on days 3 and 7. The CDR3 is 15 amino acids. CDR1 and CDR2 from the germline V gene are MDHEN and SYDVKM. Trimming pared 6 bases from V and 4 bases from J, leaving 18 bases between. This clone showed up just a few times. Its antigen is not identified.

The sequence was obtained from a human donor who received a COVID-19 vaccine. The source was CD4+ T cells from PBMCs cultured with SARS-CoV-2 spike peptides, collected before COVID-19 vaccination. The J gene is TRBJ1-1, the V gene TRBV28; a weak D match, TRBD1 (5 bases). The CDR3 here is CASSVPIEQGTEAFF. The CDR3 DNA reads TGTGCCAGCAGCGTGCCTATCGAGCAGGGCACTGAAGCTTTCTTT.